Listed below are T cell receptor beta chains from one sample, sequenced in a study of T-cell reconstitution after alpha-beta-depleted transplantation in children. TCRdb analysed the PCR reads with MiXCR anew, one entry per CDR3 protein. The sample holds fewer than 350,000 distinct CDR3 sequences, roughly a tenth seen once. Sequencing used PBMCs, obtained before TCRalphabeta/CD19-depleted stem cell transplant. Receptor source: a boy in the first two years of life with acute myeloid leukemia, due to receive a stem cell transplant. Each CDR3 is given with its conserved first and last residue. A D gene is named only where the DNA matches it firmly. Clone size is shown for a subset of rows, as once, few, many or a class of expanded clone.

j_gene,d_gene,abundance,v_gene,CDR3nt,CDR3aa
TRBJ2-5,TRBD2,many,TRBV29-1,TGCAGCGTTGACCTACTAGCGGCCTCGCCGGGGGAGACCCAGTACTTC,CSVDLLAASPGETQYF
TRBJ1-3,NA,many,TRBV20-1,TGCAGTGCTCCCCACACCATATATTTT,CSAPHTIYF
TRBJ1-5,TRBD1,many,TRBV6-2/TRBV6-3,TGTGCCAGCAGTGACAGGGACCAGCCCCAGCATTTT,CASSDRDQPQHF
TRBJ2-7,NA,many,TRBV5-1,TGCGCCAGCAGCTTTAATACAGGGAAACTACGCGAGCAGTACTTC,CASSFNTGKLREQYF
TRBJ2-1,TRBD2,NA,TRBV20-1,TGCAGTGCTACCCAACGGGGGGGCCGGTCCTACAATGAGCAGTTCTTC,CSATQRGGRSYNEQFF
TRBJ2-1,TRBD2,many,TRBV7-2,TGTGCCAGCAGCGCCCGCGGGGGGAGCTCCTACAATGAGCAGTTCTTC,CASSARGGSSYNEQFF
TRBJ1-5,NA,few,TRBV5-5,TGTGCCAGCAGCAGTACAGGGATGAACAATCAGCCCCAGCATTTT,CASSSTGMNNQPQHF
TRBJ2-7,TRBD2,NA,TRBV20-1,TGCAGTGGGAGTCGGGGGGATCGGGAGCAGTACTTC,CSGSRGDREQYF
TRBJ1-2,NA,NA,TRBV7-9,TGTGCCAGCAGCCAGGACGCCGGGGTAGGCTACACCTTC,CASSQDAGVGYTF
TRBJ2-3,NA,few,TRBV20-1,TGCAGTGCTAGAGATCACGGGGGCCCAGATACGCAGTATTTT,CSARDHGGPDTQYF
TRBJ2-1,TRBD2,many,TRBV5-1,TGCGCCAGCAGCTTACCACGGAGGACTAGCGGAATCTACAATGAGCAGTTCTTC,CASSLPRRTSGIYNEQFF
TRBJ2-1,NA,many,TRBV5-6,TGTGCCAGCAGCTTGGAGGCGATTTGGGAGCAGTTCTTC,CASSLEAIWEQFF
TRBJ2-5,NA,many,TRBV12-3/TRBV12-4,TGTGCCAGCAGTTTAAGGGCAGGCGGGATCGGAGGCGAGACCCAGTACTTC,CASSLRAGGIGGETQYF
TRBJ1-6,NA,NA,TRBV6-1,TGTGCCAGCAGGCCCCAGGGTGGTTCACCCCTCCACTTT,CASRPQGGSPLHF
TRBJ2-1,TRBD1,many,TRBV6-1,TGTGCCAGCAGTGAAGGAGGGACAGGGATCAATGAGCAGTTCTTC,CASSEGGTGINEQFF
TRBJ2-7,NA,many,TRBV20-1,TGCAGTGCTAGAAGGGACCAATCCTACGAGCAGTACTTC,CSARRDQSYEQYF
TRBJ2-5,TRBD2,many,TRBV3-1,TGTGCCAGCAGCCAATTCCCGGGACTAGAGAAAGAGACCCAGTACTTC,CASSQFPGLEKETQYF
TRBJ2-1,NA,many,TRBV29-1,TGCAGCGTTGTCCCTAGCGCCTCCTCCTACAATGAGCAGTTCTTC,CSVVPSASSYNEQFF
TRBJ2-1,TRBD2,many,TRBV7-3,TGTGCCAGCAGCTACCTCGGGACTAGCGGAGAAGGATACAATGAGCAGTTCTTC,CASSYLGTSGEGYNEQFF
TRBJ2-7,NA,many,TRBV6-5,TGTGCCAGCAGTTGGCGACCGGACTCCTACGAGCAGTACTTC,CASSWRPDSYEQYF
TRBJ2-7,TRBD1,many,TRBV12-3/TRBV12-4,TGTGCCAGCAGCCCAGACAGGGCGGCCCAATGGGAGCAGTACTTC,CASSPDRAAQWEQYF
TRBJ1-1,TRBD1,many,TRBV4-1,TGCGCCAGCAGCCAAGATGGGACAGGGGGCACTGAAGCTTTCTTT,CASSQDGTGGTEAFF
TRBJ2-1,TRBD2,many,TRBV12-3/TRBV12-4,TGTGCCAGCAGTCCGGGACTAGCGGGAAACAATGAGCAGTTCTTC,CASSPGLAGNNEQFF
TRBJ2-1,TRBD2,many,TRBV25-1,TGTGCCAGCAGTGAAATGGGACTAGCGGGAGTGAGTGAGCAGTTCTTC,CASSEMGLAGVSEQFF
TRBJ2-4,NA,many,TRBV18,TGTGCCAGCTCACCGGTTTCTGGCCCGGGGGCAAAAAACATTCAGTACTTC,CASSPVSGPGAKNIQYF
TRBJ1-2,NA,few,TRBV6-1,TGTGCCAGCAGTCTCACCTTGCGGAGCGATGGCTACACCTTC,CASSLTLRSDGYTF
TRBJ2-3,TRBD1,many,TRBV6-1,TGTGCCAGCAGTCCCACCTTCCTCTCAGGGGGCGGGACAGATACGCAGTATTTT,CASSPTFLSGGGTDTQYF
TRBJ2-2,TRBD1,few,TRBV12-3/TRBV12-4,TGTGCCAGCAGCCATAAACCCTGGGACAGGGAGAACACCGGGGAGCTGTTTTTT,CASSHKPWDRENTGELFF
TRBJ2-5,TRBD1,many,TRBV29-1,TGCAGCGTCCTGGACAGGCTAAGGACCCAGTACTTC,CSVLDRLRTQYF
TRBJ2-2,TRBD1,NA,TRBV29-1,TGCAGCGTTGGGGGACAGGGGACCACCGGGGAGCTGTTTTTT,CSVGGQGTTGELFF
TRBJ1-5,TRBD1,few,TRBV19,TGTGCCAGTAGTATGGTGGACAGGGGCCAGCCCCAGCATTTT,CASSMVDRGQPQHF
TRBJ2-6,NA,NA,TRBV20-1,TGCAGTGCTAGAGAGGACAGCTCTGGGGCCAACGTCCTGACTTTC,CSAREDSSGANVLTF
TRBJ2-2,TRBD1,many,TRBV25-1,TGTGCCAGCAGTGAATGGCGCAGGGGGCTAGGGAGAAGGGAGCTGTTTTTT,CASSEWRRGLGRRELFF
TRBJ2-1,NA,many,TRBV20-1,TGCAGTGCTAGCTTCGGGAGTGGCCCCTACAATGAGCAGTTCTTC,CSASFGSGPYNEQFF
TRBJ2-5,NA,few,TRBV7-6,TGTGCCAGCAGCTTTATCCGGGAAGGAGAGACCCAGTACTTC,CASSFIREGETQYF
TRBJ1-2,NA,few,TRBV12-3/TRBV12-4,TGTGCCAGCAGTTTAGATACGGGGCTAGCTAACTATGGCTACACCTTC,CASSLDTGLANYGYTF
TRBJ2-7,TRBD2,NA,TRBV20-1,TGCAGTGCAGAACCAAGGAGGGGACTAGCTAACGAGCAGTACTTC,CSAEPRRGLANEQYF
TRBJ2-1,TRBD2,many,TRBV27,TGTGCCAGCAGTCCAGGACTAGCGGGAGTGACCTACAATGAGCAGTTCTTC,CASSPGLAGVTYNEQFF
TRBJ1-1,NA,many,TRBV3-1,TGTGCCAGCAGCCAACGACACAGGGACTTGAACACTGAAGCTTTCTTT,CASSQRHRDLNTEAFF
TRBJ2-3,NA,many,TRBV12-3/TRBV12-4,TGTGCCAGCGGAGAAGACCAAATTGAGGATACGCAGTATTTT,CASGEDQIEDTQYF
TRBJ1-5,TRBD1,many,TRBV5-1,TGCGCCAGCAGCTGTGGACAGGATAGCAATCAGCCCCAGCATTTT,CASSCGQDSNQPQHF
TRBJ2-1,TRBD2,NA,TRBV24-1,TGTGCCGCCTTTTATTTGCCAGCGGGGAGGAAAAATGAGCAGTTCTTC,CAAFYLPAGRKNEQFF
TRBJ2-1,NA,many,TRBV7-8,TGTGCCAGCAGCTTAGGAAACAGGGTGAGCTCCTACAATGAGCAGTTCTTC,CASSLGNRVSSYNEQFF
TRBJ2-3,TRBD2,many,TRBV7-2,TGTGCCAGCAGCATATTAGCGGGAGAGGGGCCAGATACGCAGTATTTT,CASSILAGEGPDTQYF
TRBJ2-3,TRBD2,many,TRBV5-1,TGCGCCAGCAGCTTCGTTAGCGGGAACACAGATACGCAGTATTTT,CASSFVSGNTDTQYF
TRBJ2-3,NA,many,TRBV12-3/TRBV12-4,TGTGCCAGCAGTTTGATCTCAGATACGCAGTATTTT,CASSLISDTQYF
TRBJ2-1,NA,many,TRBV9,TGTGCCAGCAGCGTAGGCAGGGACTCCTTCAATGAGCAGTTCTTC,CASSVGRDSFNEQFF
TRBJ1-1,NA,NA,TRBV29-1,TGCAGCGTGCCGGACAGTCCTCGGGAAGCTTTCTTT,CSVPDSPREAFF
TRBJ1-5,NA,NA,TRBV7-8,TGTGCCAGCAGCTTAGCGCGTAAAGGGGATCGCAATCAGCCCCAGCATTTT,CASSLARKGDRNQPQHF
TRBJ2-7,TRBD1,many,TRBV20-1,TGCAGTGCTACCCGGACAGGGAATATCTACGAGCAGTACTTC,CSATRTGNIYEQYF
TRBJ2-2,TRBD2,few,TRBV5-1,TGCGCCAGCAGCTTGGCCAAGGGTCTAGCGGGGAGTACCGGGGAGCTGTTTTTT,CASSLAKGLAGSTGELFF
TRBJ2-7,TRBD1,many,TRBV12-3/TRBV12-4,TGTGCCAGGGACAGGTCACTCCATCGGGCGTACGAGCAGTACTTC,CARDRSLHRAYEQYF
TRBJ1-1,NA,many,TRBV20-1,TGCAGGGCCCGGGACGAAGAAGCTTTCTTT,CRARDEEAFF
TRBJ2-3,NA,few,TRBV24-1,TGTGCCACCAGTGATGTCACGGATACGCAGTATTTT,CATSDVTDTQYF
TRBJ2-1,NA,many,TRBV4-2,TGTGCCAGCAGCCAAGATGGGACGAACAATGAGCAGTTCTTC,CASSQDGTNNEQFF
TRBJ1-2,NA,few,TRBV7-2,TGTGCCAGCAGCTTAGACAGGGAAGGTGTCGGCTACACCTTC,CASSLDREGVGYTF
TRBJ2-6,NA,many,TRBV29-1,TGCAGCGTAGGGTTCCTTAGCTCTGGGGCCAACGTCCTGACTTTC,CSVGFLSSGANVLTF
TRBJ2-1,NA,many,TRBV5-6,TGTGCCAGCAGCTTACTAGAGTACAATGAGCAGTTCTTC,CASSLLEYNEQFF
TRBJ2-6,NA,many,TRBV3-1,TGTGCCAGCAGCCAGGGAGTCGGGGCCAACGTCCTGACTTTC,CASSQGVGANVLTF
TRBJ1-5,NA,NA,TRBV20-1,TGCAGTGCTAGAGAGGGGGCCAGCAATCAGCCCCAGCATTTT,CSAREGASNQPQHF